Shown below are 25 T cell receptor beta chains from a single sample sequenced in a study of Ad26.COV2.S vaccination and SARS-CoV-2 variants. The data were produced by immunoSEQ multiplex PCR, yet TCRdb's version contains in-frame clones alone and is incomplete. In the table there are some 190,000 clones, roughly nine tenths of which are singletons. Here the sequenced sample was peripheral blood, taken after recovery from COVID-19. These receptor sequences come from a human donor who had recovered from COVID-19.

The V and J genes are TRBV27 and TRBJ2-1; 15 bases agree with TRBD2. The CDR3 runs to 15 residues. Germline CDR1 is MNHEY and CDR2 is SMNVEV (reference sequence). The V and J ends lost 5 bases and 7 bases, in that order; junction bases with no gene match: 3. CDR3 nucleotides: TGTGCCAGCAGTAGGGGGACTAGCGGGGGGAATGAGCAGTTCTTC. Protein sequence: CASSRGTSGGNEQFF.

The chain carries TRBV6-5 and TRBJ2-1, with 7 bases matching TRBD2. CDR1 is MNHEY, CDR2 SVGAGI, per germline. V dropped 6 bases and J dropped 0; count of bases not matched to a gene: 5. The CDR3 runs to 15 residues. For the CDR3, the DNA is TGTGCCAGCAGCGTACTAGCGCCCTCCTACAATGAGCAGTTCTTC. Translated: CASSVLAPSYNEQFF.

This rearrangement joins TRBV6-6 to TRBJ2-2; 8 bases match TRBD1. The V segment lost 5 bases and the J segment 5 bases; nucleotides outside the gene matches: 4. CDR3 size: 14 residues. Germline V CDR1 and CDR2: MNHNY, SVGAGI (reference sequence). CDR3 sequence (DNA): TGTGCCAGCAGTAGCAGGGGGCGTACCGGGGAGCTGTTTTTT. Its protein product is CASSSRGRTGELFF.

V is TRBV7-9 and J is TRBJ1-1; D unresolved. V lost 3 bases and J lost 0, with 8 bases in between. This CDR3 is 14 amino acids long. CDR1 is SEHNR and CDR2 is FQNEAQ in the germline V gene (reference sequence). The CDR3 coding sequence is TGTGCCAGCAGCTTTAGCGGTCTGAACACTGAAGCTTTCTTT. Protein sequence: CASSFSGLNTEAFF.

This chain connects TRBV28 to TRBJ2-2; possibly TRBD2 for D (6 bases). Between the trimmed V and J ends, which lost 8 bases and 0 bases, there was a span of 7 bases. Germline values: CDR1 MDHEN, CDR2 SYDVKM. This CDR3 comprises 13 residues. The CDR3 protein is CASGEANTGELFF. The CDR3 DNA is TGTGCCAGCGGGGAGGCGAACACCGGGGAGCTGTTTTTT.

V gene TRBV6-5 combines with J gene TRBJ1-1; D possibly corresponds to TRBD1 (5 bases). The V end lost 6 bases, the J end lost 5 bases, and 13 bases lay between the germline ends. The CDR3 sequence is 13 residues long. Looked up from germline, CDR1 is MNHEY and CDR2 is SVGAGI. The CDR3 loop reads CASRAGRGTEAFF. CDR3 nucleotide sequence: TGTGCCAGCAGAGCAGGGCGAGGGACTGAAGCTTTCTTT.

This rearrangement joins TRBV19 to TRBJ1-5; no firm D call. Germline V gene sequence: CDR1 LNHDA, CDR2 SQIVND (reference sequence). Trimming took off 5 bases at V and 5 bases at J, with 10 bases between the two ends. The CDR3 sequence is 13 residues long. The CDR3 DNA sequence: TGTGCCAGTAGTCCGACGGATTATCAGCCCCAGCATTTT. The encoded protein is CASSPTDYQPQHF.

This sequence joins TRBV2 and TRBJ2-2, with 9 bases aligning to TRBD1. The V and J ends lost 0 bases and 0 bases, in that order; junction bases with no gene match: 11. Germline loops: CDR1 SNHLY, CDR2 FYNNEI. The CDR3 covers 20 residues. The CDR3 DNA follows: TGTGCCAGCAGTGAAGCGCTTCCTGGGACAGGGCCCGCGAACACCGGGGAGCTGTTTTTT. Translating gives CASSEALPGTGPANTGELFF.

A word on this clone: A read error may account for a junction end that differs from germline. The J gene is TRBJ1-1, the V gene TRBV2; D is unclear. The CDR3 totals 12 residues. Germline loops: CDR1 SNHLY, CDR2 FYNNEI. The CDR3 sequence is CASSESTAALVF. The CDR3 nucleotides read TGTGCCAGCAGTGAATCGACCGCCGCTCTGGTCTTT. The full variable domain, completed using reference TRBV2 and TRBJ1-1, is EPEVTQTPSHQVTQMGQEVILRCVPISNHLYFYWYRQILGQKVEFLVSFYNNEISEKSEIFDDQFSVERPDGSNFTLKIRSTKLEDSAMYFCASSESTAALVFGQGTRLTVV.

The chain has TRBV5-1 and TRBJ1-1, with D perhaps TRBD1 (6 bases). V was clipped by 0 bases and J by 1 base, with 10 bases between them. Germline-derived CDR1 and CDR2 are SGHRS and YFSETQ. CDR3 length: 15 residues. CDR3 in DNA: TGCGCCAGCAGCTTGGCCACAGGGACGAACACTGAAGCTTTCTTT. Amino acids: CASSLATGTNTEAFF. The full variable domain, its missing parts supplied by reference TRBV5-1 and TRBJ1-1, is KAGVTQTPRYLIKTRGQQVTLSCSPISGHRSVSWYQQTPGQGLQFLFEYFSETQRNKGNFPGRFSGRQFSNSRSEMNVSTLELGDSALYLCASSLATGTNTEAFFGQGTRLTVV.

V usage is TRBV19 and J usage is TRBJ2-5, with TRBD2 matching over 8 bases. The germline gives CDR1 LNHDA, CDR2 SQIVND (reference sequence). The CDR3 totals 15 residues. V was clipped by 1 base and J by 1 base; unmatched bases: 2. The CDR3 is CASSIAGGPQETQYF. CDR3 sequence (DNA): TGTGCCAGTAGTATAGCGGGGGGGCCCCAAGAGACCCAGTACTTC.

This chain uses TRBV30 with TRBJ1-5; 7 bases match TRBD1. From germline, CDR1 is GTSNPN and CDR2 SVGIG (reference sequence). The ends lost 2 bases at V and 3 bases at J; junction bases unmatched: 1. This CDR3 contains 13 residues. For the CDR3, the DNA is TGTGCCTGGAGTACAGGGGACAATCAGCCCCAGCATTTT. Encoded protein: CAWSTGDNQPQHF.

The chain uses TRBV7-2 and TRBJ2-4, with 11 bases fitting TRBD2. The length of the CDR3 is 14 residues. The J segment lost 8 bases and the V segment lost 5 bases, leaving 5 bases of the junction unmatched. Germline V gene data show CDR1 as SGHTA and CDR2 as FQGNSA. The CDR3 region has the DNA TGTGCCAGCAGCGTTAGCGGGGGGGTCCACATTCAGTACTTC. This translates into CASSVSGGVHIQYF.

The CDR3 DNA sequence: TGTGCCAGCAAATGGGCAGGCACTAACTATGGCTACACCTTC. Protein: CASKWAGTNYGYTF. This chain joins TRBV6-5 and TRBJ1-2; no firm D call. The V gene's germline CDR1 is MNHEY and CDR2 SVGAGI. The V end was cut by 7 bases, the J end by 0 bases, with 12 bases between. The length of the CDR3 is 14 residues.

The rearrangement uses TRBV27 and TRBJ2-5, with D perhaps matching TRBD2 (5 bases). V lost 2 bases and J 4 bases, leaving 8 bases between the germline ends. CDR1 MNHEY and CDR2 SMNVEV come from the germline V gene (reference sequence). The CDR3 covers 13 residues. CDR3 sequence reads: CASSLEGRETQYF. DNA of the CDR3: TGTGCCAGCAGTTTAGAGGGTAGAGAGACCCAGTACTTC.

The chain joins TRBV9 to TRBJ2-2; 8 bases match TRBD2. V lost 0 bases and J lost 6; bases outside the gene matches: 4. The CDR3 runs to 15 residues. Germline V lookup: CDR1 SGDLS, CDR2 YYNGEE. The CDR3 loop is CASSVAGGSPGELFF. The CDR3 nucleotides read TGTGCCAGCAGCGTAGCGGGAGGGTCCCCCGGGGAGCTGTTTTTT.

Concerning this clone itself: The same CDR3 also results from other DNA sequences found in this sample. This sequence joins TRBV3-1 (or the pseudogene TRBV3-2) and TRBJ1-1; 7 positions agree with TRBD1. The CDR3 sequence is 13 residues long. Trimming removed 4 bases from V and 3 bases from J; junction bases left unmatched: 2. Germline V lookup: CDR1 LGHDT, CDR2 YNNKEL (reference sequence). The CDR3 sequence is CASSPTGDTEAFF. The CDR3 DNA sequence: TGTGCCAGCAGCCCTACAGGGGACACTGAAGCTTTCTTT.

A remark on this clone: In the same sample, other DNA sequences code for this CDR3. This chain uses TRBV5-1 with TRBJ1-2; D gene uncertain. The length of the CDR3 is 13 residues. Germline loops: CDR1 SGHRS, CDR2 YFSETQ. Deletions cut 0 bases from V and 1 base from J, with 4 bases between. The CDR3 reads CASSLDSNYGYTF. The CDR3 nucleotides read TGCGCCAGCAGCTTGGACAGTAACTATGGCTACACCTTC. Filled out from reference TRBV5-1 and TRBJ1-2, the complete variable domain reads KAGVTQTPRYLIKTRGQQVTLSCSPISGHRSVSWYQQTPGQGLQFLFEYFSETQRNKGNFPGRFSGRQFSNSRSEMNVSTLELGDSALYLCASSLDSNYGYTFGSGTRLTVV.

The V call is TRBV27, the J call TRBJ2-2, with D perhaps TRBD1 (5 bases). Trimming cost V 6 bases and J 0 bases, with 8 bases left between them. The CDR3 has 14 amino acids. The V gene's germline CDR1 is MNHEY and CDR2 SMNVEV (reference sequence). CDR3 nucleotides: TGTGCCAGCAGAGGACAACCGAACACCGGGGAGCTGTTTTTT. It yields the protein CASRGQPNTGELFF.

The chain recombines TRBV12-5 with TRBJ2-7, with D hard to call. CDR3 size: 13 residues. Germline CDR1 is LGHNT and CDR2 is FRNRAP. Trimming removed 0 bases at V and 3 bases at J, with 6 bases between. The CDR3 reads CASGLVIGYEQYF. DNA for the CDR3: TGTGCTAGTGGTTTGGTAATAGGCTACGAGCAGTACTTC. Together with reference TRBV12-5 and TRBJ2-7, the CDR3 gives the full variable domain: DARVTQTPRHKVTEMGQEVTMRCQPILGHNTVFWYRQTMMQGLELLAYFRNRAPLDDSGMPKDRFSAEMPDATLATLKIQPSEPRDSAVYFCASGLVIGYEQYFGPGTRLTVT.

The rearrangement uses TRBV19 and TRBJ2-1, with D perhaps matching TRBD1 (6 bases). CDR3 length: 13 amino acids. Germline V gene data show CDR1 as LNHDA and CDR2 as SQIVND (reference sequence). With 5 bases removed from V and 10 bases from J, the gap between germline ends came to 15 bases. DNA for the CDR3: TGTGCCAGTAGTGTCAACAGGGCCCAGGAGCAGTTCTTC. The encoded protein is CASSVNRAQEQFF.

The chain carries TRBV7-2 and TRBJ2-3; 9 positions match TRBD2. From germline, CDR1 is SGHTA and CDR2 FQGNSA. The CDR3 is made up of 16 amino acids. J lost 5 bases, V lost 5 bases, and 11 bases had no gene match. CDR3 amino acids: CASSVQVREGVDTQYF. The DNA of the CDR3 is TGTGCCAGCAGCGTCCAGGTGCGGGAGGGGGTAGATACGCAGTATTTT. The variable domain in full, completed from reference TRBV7-2 and TRBJ2-3, reads GAGVSQSPSNKVTEKGKDVELRCDPISGHTALYWYRQSLGQGLEFLIYFQGNSAPDKSGLPSDRFSAERTGGSVSTLTIQRTQQEDSAVYLCASSVQVREGVDTQYFGPGTRLTVL.

A word on this clone: One end of the junction is discordant with germline, which a read error may explain. CDR3: CANSLEWRGLYEQYF. The CDR3 bases are TGTGCCAACAGCTTAGAATGGCGGGGCCTCTACGAGCAGTACTTC. The chain employs TRBV7-2 and TRBJ2-7, with D perhaps TRBD2 (6 bases). Germline V lookup: CDR1 SGHTA, CDR2 FQGNSA. The CDR3 covers 15 residues.

The CDR3 spells CASSIGPGRGTEAFF. The CDR3 bases are TGTGCCAGTAGTATAGGCCCAGGGAGGGGAACTGAAGCTTTCTTT. The chain joins TRBV19 to TRBJ1-1; a weak D match, TRBD1 (5 bases). Between the trimmed V and J ends, which lost 1 base and 5 bases, there was a span of 14 bases. The CDR3 is 15 residues long. Looked up from germline, CDR1 is LNHDA and CDR2 is SQIVND (reference sequence).

The chain has TRBV13 and TRBJ2-3, with D uncertain. This CDR3 spans 12 amino acids. The germline V and J ends were trimmed by 5 bases and 3 bases, with 6 bases remaining between them. Germline V CDR1 and CDR2: PRHDT, FYEKMQ (reference sequence). The DNA for the CDR3 is TGTGCCAGCAGCCAACGAACAGATACGCAGTATTTT. Amino acids: CASSQRTDTQYF.